The clone carrying this T cell receptor beta chain showed up many times. Its antigen is unknown. TCR alpha and TCR beta cDNA libraries carrying sample barcodes and UMIs were produced by 5'RACE using constant-segment primers. Each CDR3 protein is one row after TCRdb ran MiXCR on the 5' RACE reads. The data show over 12,000 distinct CDR3 sequences, roughly 19% seen once. The data are from a study of T-cell memory formation after mild COVID-19. The study, taken as a whole, reports: Contracting clones from day 15 to 85 had balanced CD4/CD8; later expanders favoured CD4+. Contracting CD4+ clones sat mainly in CM and EM; CD8+ in EMRA. A subset of responding clones appeared in pre-infection memory, suggesting cross-reactive memory joined.

Germline assignment: CDR1 SGHRS and CDR2 YFSETQ. The V end lost 0 bases, the J end lost 1 base, and 7 bases lay between the germline ends. The CDR3 is made up of 14 amino acids. Sequencing was carried out using PBMCs or a T cell subset sorted from them (not recorded which). The TCR comes from an adult woman who had mild COVID-19 (a few samples of this study predate the infection). Cell type and time point are not known. This sequence joins TRBV5-1 and TRBJ1-2; D not certain. Written as DNA, the CDR3 is TGCGCCAGCAGCTTGGACGGCGGTAACTATGGCTACACCTTC. Protein: CASSLDGGNYGYTF.